This TCR beta chain came from a study of cytomegalovirus exposure and HLA in healthy donors. About the study: Early on, a data release was issued that held tens of millions of unique TCRs from HLA-typed donors. Study-wide findings and caveats: Relative to the approximately 680-donor mean, N-insertions were reportedly fewer in an Asian-associated ancestry cluster in a later analysis.

The study ran its PCR with 60 Vbeta and 13 Jbeta primers. The table came from immunoSEQ multiplex PCR; TCRdb's copy has only in-frame clones and leaves some out. The sample records about 200,000 clones, about two thirds being singletons. The CDR3 totals 13 residues. Germline V gene sequence: CDR1 MNHNS, CDR2 SASEGT. V was shortened by 0 bases and J by 8 bases, with 8 bases between the two germline ends. A remark on this clone: The antigen is unknown.

This clonotype originated in a man aged 40-49 years in good health and CMV-seropositive. This rearrangement joins TRBV6-1 to TRBJ2-1; the D is unclear. The sample was PBMCs. The CDR3 is CASSEAPADEQFF. The CDR3 nucleotides are TGTGCCAGCAGTGAAGCTCCCGCAGATGAGCAGTTCTTC.